The clone carrying this T cell receptor beta chain was counted a few times. TCRdb's table, derived via immunoSEQ multiplex PCR, lists solely in-frame clones and lacks some. The profile shows 56,000 or so clones, 82% of them singletons. The sort gate was single viable CD3+CD4+CD8-CD45RO+ cells for memory CD4+ T cells. The data were taken from a study of memory CD4+ T cells and cytomegalovirus serostatus. The CDR3 sequence is 14 residues long. The V gene lost 1 base and the J gene lost 5 bases, with 10 bases spanning the gap. The clonotype comes from an adult in good health and CMV-seronegative. The chain carries TRBV5-3 and TRBJ1-3; the D is unclear. TRBV5-3 is filed as an ORF, its function uncertain. Material: memory CD4+ T cells from blood. CDR3 sequence (DNA): TGTGCCAGAAGCTTGCGGGGTCCGCGAAACACCATATATTTT. Its protein is CARSLRGPRNTIYF.